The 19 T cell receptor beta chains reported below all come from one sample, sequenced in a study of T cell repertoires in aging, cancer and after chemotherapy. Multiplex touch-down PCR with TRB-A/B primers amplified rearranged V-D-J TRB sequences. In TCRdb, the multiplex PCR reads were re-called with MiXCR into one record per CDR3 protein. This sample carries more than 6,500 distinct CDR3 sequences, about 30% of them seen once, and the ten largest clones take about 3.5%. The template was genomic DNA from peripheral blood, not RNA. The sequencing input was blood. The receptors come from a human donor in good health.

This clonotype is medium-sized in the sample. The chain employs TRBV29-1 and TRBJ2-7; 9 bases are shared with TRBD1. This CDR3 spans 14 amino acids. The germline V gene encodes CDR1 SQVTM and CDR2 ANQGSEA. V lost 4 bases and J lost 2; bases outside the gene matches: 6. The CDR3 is CSVALQGAAYEQYF. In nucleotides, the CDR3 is TGCAGCGTTGCTTTACAGGGGGCCGCCTACGAGCAGTACTTC.

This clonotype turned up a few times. The CDR3 DNA follows: TGTGCCAGCAGAAGGGACTCCTTGGCTTCTGGGGCCAACGTCCTGACTTTC. It encodes CASRRDSLASGANVLTF. V and J are TRBV6-5 and TRBJ2-6; possibly TRBD2 for D (6 bases). The V gene's germline CDR1 is MNHEY and CDR2 SVGAGI. V lost 6 bases, J lost 1 base, and 16 bases lay in between. This CDR3 spans 17 amino acids.

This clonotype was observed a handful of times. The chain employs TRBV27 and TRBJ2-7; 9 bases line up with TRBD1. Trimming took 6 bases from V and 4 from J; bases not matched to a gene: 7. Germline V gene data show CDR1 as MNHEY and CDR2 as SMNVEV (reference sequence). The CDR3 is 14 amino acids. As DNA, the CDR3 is TGTGCCAGCAGACTTCCGGGACAGGGTTACGAGCAGTACTTC. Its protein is CASRLPGQGYEQYF.

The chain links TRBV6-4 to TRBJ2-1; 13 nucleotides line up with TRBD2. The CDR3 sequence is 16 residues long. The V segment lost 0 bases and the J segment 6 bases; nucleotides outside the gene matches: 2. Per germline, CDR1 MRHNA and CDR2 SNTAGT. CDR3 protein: CASSDSTSGGANEQFF. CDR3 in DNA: TGTGCCAGCAGTGACTCTACTAGCGGGGGGGCCAATGAGCAGTTCTTC.

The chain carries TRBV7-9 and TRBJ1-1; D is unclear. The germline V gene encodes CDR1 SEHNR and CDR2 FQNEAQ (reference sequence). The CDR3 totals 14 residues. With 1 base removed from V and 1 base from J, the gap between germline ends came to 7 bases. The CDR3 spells CASSLGGGNTEAFF. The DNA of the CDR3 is TGTGCCAGCAGCTTAGGTGGCGGGAACACTGAAGCTTTCTTT.

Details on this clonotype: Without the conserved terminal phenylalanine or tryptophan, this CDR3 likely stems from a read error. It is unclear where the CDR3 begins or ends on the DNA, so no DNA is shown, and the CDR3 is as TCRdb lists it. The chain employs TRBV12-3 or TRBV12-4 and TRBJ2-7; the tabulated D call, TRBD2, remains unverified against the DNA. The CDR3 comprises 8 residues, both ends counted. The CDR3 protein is CASSRRTS.

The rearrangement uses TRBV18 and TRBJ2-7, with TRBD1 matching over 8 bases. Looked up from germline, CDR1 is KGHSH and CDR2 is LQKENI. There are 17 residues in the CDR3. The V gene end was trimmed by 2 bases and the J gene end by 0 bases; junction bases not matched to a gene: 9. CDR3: CASSPAGGTTFSYEQYF. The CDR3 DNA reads TGTGCCAGCTCACCAGCAGGGGGCACCACGTTCTCCTACGAGCAGTACTTC.

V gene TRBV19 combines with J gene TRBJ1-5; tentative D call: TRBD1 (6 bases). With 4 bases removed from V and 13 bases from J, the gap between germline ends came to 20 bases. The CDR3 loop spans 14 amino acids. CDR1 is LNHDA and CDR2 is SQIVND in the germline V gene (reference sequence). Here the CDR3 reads CASSTGTFSSSQHF. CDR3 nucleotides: TGTGCCAGTAGTACAGGGACATTCTCATCATCACAGCATTTT.

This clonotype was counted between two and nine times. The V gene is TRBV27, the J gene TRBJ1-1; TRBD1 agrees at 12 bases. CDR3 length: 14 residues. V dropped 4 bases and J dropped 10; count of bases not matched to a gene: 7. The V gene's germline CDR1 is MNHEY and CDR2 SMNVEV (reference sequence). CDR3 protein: CASSWGQGAPGAFF. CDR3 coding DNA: TGTGCCAGCAGTTGGGGACAGGGGGCGCCTGGAGCTTTCTTT.

This CDR3 is CASSATYLTEAFF. CDR3 DNA: TGTGCCAGCAGTGCCACATATCTCACTGAAGCTTTCTTT. This chain connects TRBV6-4 to TRBJ1-1; D is uncertain. Germline V CDR1 and CDR2: MRHNA, SNTAGT. V lost 4 bases to trimming and J lost 4 bases, with 10 bases between them. CDR3 length: 13 residues.

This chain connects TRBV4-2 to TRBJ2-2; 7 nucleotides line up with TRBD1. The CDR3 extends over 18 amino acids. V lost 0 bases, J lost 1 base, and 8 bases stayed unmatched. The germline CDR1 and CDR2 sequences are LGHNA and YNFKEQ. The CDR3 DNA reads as TGTGCCAGCAGCCAAGACGGGACAGCTTGGATGAACACCGGGGAGCTGTTTTTT. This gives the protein CASSQDGTAWMNTGELFF.

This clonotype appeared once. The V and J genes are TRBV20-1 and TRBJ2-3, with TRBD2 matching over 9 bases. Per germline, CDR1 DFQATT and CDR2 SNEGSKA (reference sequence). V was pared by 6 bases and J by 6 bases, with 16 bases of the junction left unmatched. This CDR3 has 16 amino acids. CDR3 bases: TGCAGTGCAGAGGCCTGGTCTAGCGGGGCAACGGATACGCAGTATTTT. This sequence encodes CSAEAWSSGATDTQYF.

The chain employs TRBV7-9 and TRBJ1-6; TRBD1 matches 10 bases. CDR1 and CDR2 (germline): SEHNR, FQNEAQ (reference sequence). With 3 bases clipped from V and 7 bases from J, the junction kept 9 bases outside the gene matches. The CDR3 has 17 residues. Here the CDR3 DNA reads TGTGCCAGCAGCTTCCCCCGGTTGGGACAGGGGAATTCACCCCTCCACTTT. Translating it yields CASSFPRLGQGNSPLHF.

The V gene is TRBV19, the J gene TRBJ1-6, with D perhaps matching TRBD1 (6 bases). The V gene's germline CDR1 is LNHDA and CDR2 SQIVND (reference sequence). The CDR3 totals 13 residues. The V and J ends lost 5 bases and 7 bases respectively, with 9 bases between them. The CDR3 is CASSQGTNSPLHF. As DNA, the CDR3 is TGTGCCAGTAGTCAGGGGACCAATTCACCCCTCCACTTT.

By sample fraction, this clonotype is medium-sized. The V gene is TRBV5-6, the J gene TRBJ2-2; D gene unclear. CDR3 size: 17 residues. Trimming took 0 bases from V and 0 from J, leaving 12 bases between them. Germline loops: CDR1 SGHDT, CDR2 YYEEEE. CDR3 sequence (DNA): TGTGCCAGCAGCTTGGTCATAAAGGATCCGAACACCGGGGAGCTGTTTTTT. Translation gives CASSLVIKDPNTGELFF.

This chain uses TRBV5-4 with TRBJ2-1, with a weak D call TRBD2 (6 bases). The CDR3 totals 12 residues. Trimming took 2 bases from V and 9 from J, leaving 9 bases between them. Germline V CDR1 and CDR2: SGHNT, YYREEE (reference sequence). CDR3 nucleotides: TGTGCCAGCAGCTTCCCCGGGAGTGAGCAGTTCTTC. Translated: CASSFPGSEQFF.

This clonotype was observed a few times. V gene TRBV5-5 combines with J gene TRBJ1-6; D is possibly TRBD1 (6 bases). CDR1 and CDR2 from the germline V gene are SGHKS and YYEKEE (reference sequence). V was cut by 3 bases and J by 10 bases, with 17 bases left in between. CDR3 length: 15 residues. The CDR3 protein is CASSYQQGHASPLHF. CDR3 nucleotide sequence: TGTGCCAGCAGCTATCAACAGGGACACGCATCACCCCTCCACTTT.

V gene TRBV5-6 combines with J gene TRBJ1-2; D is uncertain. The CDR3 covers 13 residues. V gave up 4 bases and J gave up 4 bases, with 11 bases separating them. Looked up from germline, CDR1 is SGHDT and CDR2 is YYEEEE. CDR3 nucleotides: TGTGCCAGCAGCCCAACCTCGGGCTATGGCTACACCTTC. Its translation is CASSPTSGYGYTF.

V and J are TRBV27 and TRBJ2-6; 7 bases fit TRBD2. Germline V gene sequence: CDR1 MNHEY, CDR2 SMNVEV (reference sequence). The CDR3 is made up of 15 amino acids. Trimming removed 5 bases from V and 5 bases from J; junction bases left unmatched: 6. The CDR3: CASSPQGGRANVLTF. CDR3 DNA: TGTGCCAGCAGTCCTCAGGGAGGGCGGGCCAACGTCCTGACTTTC.